The 3 T cell receptor beta chains below come from one sample, sequenced in a study of PD-L1 blockade in urothelial cancer. Sequencing used immunoSEQ multiplex PCR; TCRdb keeps in-frame clones, though not all of them. The repertoire has roughly 51,000 clones, approximately 79% of them found once; the top ten carry over 9.5%. Time point noted: pretreatment peripheral blood. The sample was PBMCs, taken around atezolizumab (anti-PD-L1) treatment. All receptors come from a man between 65 and 79 years old with urothelial cancer.

The rearrangement links TRBV18 to TRBJ2-2; tentative D call: TRBD2 (6 bases). The CDR3 loop spans 15 amino acids. The germline V gene has CDR1 KGHSH and CDR2 LQKENI. The V gene lost 5 bases and the J gene lost 7 bases, with 17 bases spanning the gap. The CDR3 DNA is TGTGCCAGCTCATCAAGCGGACCGGAGGGCGGGGAGCTGTTTTTT. Translating it yields CASSSSGPEGGELFF.

This chain links TRBV19 with TRBJ2-6; D not certain. The CDR3 contains 14 residues. Germline CDR1 reads LNHDA; CDR2 reads SQIVND (reference sequence). V shed 4 bases and J shed 4 bases, with 8 bases lying between them. The chain's CDR3 is CASSTLTGANVLTF. CDR3 DNA: TGTGCCAGTAGTACCCTGACAGGGGCCAACGTCCTGACTTTC.

The chain joins TRBV5-1 to TRBJ2-1; 10 positions agree with TRBD2. This CDR3 has 12 residues. The ends lost 4 bases at V and 12 bases at J; junction bases unmatched: 4. Per germline, CDR1 SGHRS and CDR2 YFSETQ. The CDR3 region has the DNA TGCGCCAGCAGCCCGGGGACTAGCGCGCAGTTCTTC. Residues: CASSPGTSAQFF.